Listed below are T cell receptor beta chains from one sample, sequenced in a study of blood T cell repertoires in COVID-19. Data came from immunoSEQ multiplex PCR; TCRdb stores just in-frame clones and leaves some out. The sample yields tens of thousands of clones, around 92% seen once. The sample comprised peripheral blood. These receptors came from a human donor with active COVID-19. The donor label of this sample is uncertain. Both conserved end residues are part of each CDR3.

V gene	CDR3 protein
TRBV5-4	CASSPQQGGEQYF
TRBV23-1	CASGRSGLGPYNEQFF
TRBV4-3	CASSLTSYNEQFF
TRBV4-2	CASSERQGWQLFF
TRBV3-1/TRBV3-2	CASSQAPTVRNTEAFF
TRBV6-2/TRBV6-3	CASSYSPGQGVSEAFF
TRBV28	CASSLGAGLYGYTF
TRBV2	CASSIGQETQYF
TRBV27	CASSIKQGYEQYF
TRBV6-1	CASSEAELVGYGYTF
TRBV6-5	CASRRSTGVSYEQYF
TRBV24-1	CATRGTGSQPQHF
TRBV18	CASSPAASGRSDTQYF
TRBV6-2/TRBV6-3	CASSSIPGAYEQYF
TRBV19	CASSIRNRDYGYTF
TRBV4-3	CASSQRTSGSTRSYEQYF
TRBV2	CAGGRSSYNEQFF
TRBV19	CASILSNRVRDEQYF
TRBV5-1	CASRLQGADQPQHF
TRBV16	CASSQSAGYEQYF
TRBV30	CAWSYRGNTEAFF
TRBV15	CATSRDHGWAFF
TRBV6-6	CASSYPSTENTEAFF
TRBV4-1	CASSQDRGRYNEQFF
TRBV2	CASSDLRDRTEKLFF
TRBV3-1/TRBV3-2	CASSQVSLAGKQYF
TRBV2	CASSEAWTGRGNGYTF
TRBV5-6	CASSLGLAVIPYEQYF
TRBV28	CASSYTEQYF
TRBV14	CASSPRDRVYEQYF
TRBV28	CASSRTSGRSYEQFF
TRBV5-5	CASSLERQGSQPQHF
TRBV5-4	CASSLGQRNSPLHF
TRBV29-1	CSVRGEGPWKQYF
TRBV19	CASSIDETGTGSIYYGYTF
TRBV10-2	CASEGGTSLADTQYF
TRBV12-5	CASGLGQGWTSGIVKDTGELFF
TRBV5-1	CASSLMTSGSVNEQYF